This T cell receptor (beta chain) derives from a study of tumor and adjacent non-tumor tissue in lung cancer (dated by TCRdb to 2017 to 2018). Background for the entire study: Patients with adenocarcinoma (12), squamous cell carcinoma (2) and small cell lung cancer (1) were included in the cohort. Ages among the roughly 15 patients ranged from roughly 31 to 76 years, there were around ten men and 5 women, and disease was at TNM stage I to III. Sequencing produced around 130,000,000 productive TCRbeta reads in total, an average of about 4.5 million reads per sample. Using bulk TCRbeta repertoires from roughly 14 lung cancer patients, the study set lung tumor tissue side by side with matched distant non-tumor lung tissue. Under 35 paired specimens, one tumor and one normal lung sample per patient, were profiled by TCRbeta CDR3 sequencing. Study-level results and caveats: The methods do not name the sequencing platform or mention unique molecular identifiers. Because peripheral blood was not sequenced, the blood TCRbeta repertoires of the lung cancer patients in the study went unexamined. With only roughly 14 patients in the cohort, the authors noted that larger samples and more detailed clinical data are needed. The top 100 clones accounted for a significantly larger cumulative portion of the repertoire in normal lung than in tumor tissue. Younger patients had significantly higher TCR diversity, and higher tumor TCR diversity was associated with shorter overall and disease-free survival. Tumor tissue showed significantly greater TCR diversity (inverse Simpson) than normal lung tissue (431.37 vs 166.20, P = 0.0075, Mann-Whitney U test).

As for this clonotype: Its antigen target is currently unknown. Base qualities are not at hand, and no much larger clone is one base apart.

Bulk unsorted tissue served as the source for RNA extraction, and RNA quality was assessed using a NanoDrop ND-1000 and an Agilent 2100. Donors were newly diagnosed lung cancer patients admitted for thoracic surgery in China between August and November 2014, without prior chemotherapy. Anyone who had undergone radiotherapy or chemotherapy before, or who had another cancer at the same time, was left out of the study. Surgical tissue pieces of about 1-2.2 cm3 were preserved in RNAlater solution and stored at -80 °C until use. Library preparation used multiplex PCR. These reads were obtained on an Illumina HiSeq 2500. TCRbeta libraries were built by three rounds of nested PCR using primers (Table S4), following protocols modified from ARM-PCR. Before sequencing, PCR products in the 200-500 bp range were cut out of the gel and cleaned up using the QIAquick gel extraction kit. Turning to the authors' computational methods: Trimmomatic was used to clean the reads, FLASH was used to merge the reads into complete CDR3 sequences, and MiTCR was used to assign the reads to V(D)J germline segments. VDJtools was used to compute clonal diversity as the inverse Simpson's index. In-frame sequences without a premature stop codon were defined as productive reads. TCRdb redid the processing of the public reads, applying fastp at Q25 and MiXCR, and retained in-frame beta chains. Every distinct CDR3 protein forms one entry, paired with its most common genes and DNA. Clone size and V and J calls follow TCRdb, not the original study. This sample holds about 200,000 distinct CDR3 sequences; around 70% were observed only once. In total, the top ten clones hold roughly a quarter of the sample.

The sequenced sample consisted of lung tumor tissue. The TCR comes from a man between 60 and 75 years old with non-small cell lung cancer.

The CDR3 is CASSSRTSVVDTQYF. The bases read TGCGCCAGCAGCTCCAGGACTAGCGTCGTAGATACGCAGTATTTT. Recombination joined TRBV5-1 with TRBJ2-3; 9 central nucleotides agree with TRBD2. The CDR3 measures 15 amino acids from cysteine to phenylalanine. The read is trimmed to its CDR3 DNA, 45 bases read in frame from base 1. Trimming leaves V shorter by 3 bases and J shorter by 5 bases, with the junction holding 7 bases beyond the gene matches. From a lookup of the germline V gene, CDR1 and CDR2 are SGHRS and YFSETQ.